What follows are 9 T cell receptor beta chains derived from one specimen sequenced in a study of blood T cells in healthy people across ages. Combining a sample-barcoded 5' primer with a J-beta primer mix, a second PCR ran for 7 to 11 cycles. TCRdb redid the calling of the 5' RACE reads with MiXCR, one entry per CDR3 protein. The profile shows around 800,000 distinct CDR3 sequences, around 43% of them singletons. The sequenced material came from blood. These receptors were collected from a man in his sixties in good health.

The chain combines TRBV28 with TRBJ1-5, with D possibly matching TRBD1 (6 bases). The CDR3 totals 15 residues. From germline, CDR1 is MDHEN and CDR2 SYDVKM. V was pared by 2 bases and J by 4 bases, with 12 bases between. The CDR3 protein is CASSLLGGRNQPQHF. CDR3 nucleotides: TGTGCCAGCAGTTTACTAGGGGGAAGGAATCAGCCCCAGCATTTT.

A few counts support this clonotype. The chain couples TRBV7-9 to TRBJ2-3; no firm D call. CDR3 length equals 15 residues. V lost 5 bases, J lost 4 bases, and 16 bases lay in between. CDR1 is SEHNR and CDR2 is FQNEAQ in the germline V gene (reference sequence). CDR3 in DNA: TGTGCCAGCAGCAAGGCCGGCGGAGTTGCAGATACGCAGTATTTT. This sequence encodes CASSKAGGVADTQYF.

The V gene is TRBV28, the J gene TRBJ2-1, with 12 bases lining up with TRBD2. TRBJ2-7 explains the end of the DNA better; the J call may be wrong. CDR3 length: 16 residues. The germline V gene encodes CDR1 MDHEN and CDR2 SYDVKM. CDR3 region: CASSTTSGGLYNEQYF. The DNA of the CDR3 is TGTGCCAGCAGTACGACTAGCGGGGGCCTTTACAATGAGCAGTACTTC.

The rearrangement uses TRBV5-5 and TRBJ1-5; the D is unclear. Germline lookup yields CDR1 SGHKS and CDR2 YYEKEE (reference sequence). The CDR3 loop spans 14 amino acids. Trimming pared 5 bases from V and 0 bases from J, leaving 9 bases between. The CDR3 DNA follows: TGTGCCAGCAGGGTGGGGTATAGCAATCAGCCCCAGCATTTT. Encoded protein: CASRVGYSNQPQHF.

The sample holds a few counts of this clonotype. CDR3: CASSLVTTAASYEQYF. For the CDR3, the DNA is TGTGCCAGCAGCTTGGTGACCACTGCCGCCTCCTACGAGCAGTACTTC. The V call is TRBV5-5, the J call TRBJ2-7; D ambiguous. V was pared by 0 bases and J by 0 bases, with 13 bases between. This CDR3 comprises 16 residues. CDR1 and CDR2 from the germline V gene are SGHKS and YYEKEE (reference sequence).

This clonotype was seen a handful of times. The V call is TRBV20-1, the J call TRBJ1-2; D call uncertain. V was trimmed by 0 bases and J by 7 bases, leaving 9 bases between them. Per the germline V gene, CDR1 is DFQATT and CDR2 is SNEGSKA (reference sequence). This CDR3 contains 12 residues. The CDR3 DNA reads as TGCAGTGCTAGAGATGCCGGGATTGGCTACACCTTC. It is translated as CSARDAGIGYTF.

On this clonotype: The junction and the germline gene differ at one end; a read error may be behind it. The chain has TRBV6-2 or TRBV6-3 and TRBJ1-2; D gene ambiguous. CDR1 and CDR2 from the germline V gene are MNHEY and SVGEGT. This CDR3 has 13 residues. The DNA for the CDR3 is TGTGCCAGCAGGTACTCTTCCAGGAATGGCTACACCTTC. It encodes CASRYSSRNGYTF.

This clonotype showed up just a few times. V gene TRBV28 combines with J gene TRBJ2-7; D is unclear. The length of the CDR3 is 14 residues. From germline, CDR1 is MDHEN and CDR2 SYDVKM. V was pared by 6 bases and J by 0 bases, with 12 bases between. The CDR3 coding sequence is TGTGCCAGCAGACCGGCGACACTCTCCTACGAGCAGTACTTC. Its translation: CASRPATLSYEQYF.

The CDR3 DNA reads as TGTGCCAGCAGTTACTCGACCCTAGCGGGGGTATACGAGCAGTACTTC. Protein sequence: CASSYSTLAGVYEQYF. V and J are TRBV6-5 and TRBJ2-7, with 10 bases aligning to TRBD2. The CDR3 is 16 amino acids. The V gene's germline CDR1 is MNHEY and CDR2 SVGAGI. J gave up 4 bases and V 0 bases, and 6 bases lay outside the gene matches.